These T cell receptor beta chains were read from a single sample in a study of post-analysis software for immune sequencing data. Using its own MiXCR run on the PCR reads, TCRdb lists one record per CDR3 protein. The repertoire holds 600,000 to 750,000 distinct CDR3 sequences, with approximately 60% as singletons. The sequenced sample was blood. The receptors derive from a girl aged 2 to 9 with multiple sclerosis. Each CDR3 is given with its conserved first and last residue. D genes are given only for firm matches. Clone size, where shown, is once, few, many, or a class for clones that have expanded.

clone_size: .; cdr3_length: 13; j_call: TRBJ1-1; d_call: .; v_call: TRBV20-1; cdr3_nt: TGCAGTGCTAGAGAGGGGGTGGACACTGAAGCTTTCTTT; cdr3_aa: CSAREGVDTEAFF
clone_size: .; cdr3_length: 15; j_call: TRBJ1-2; d_call: TRBD1; v_call: TRBV20-1; cdr3_nt: TGCAGTGCTAGACCCCTCGGACAGGGCGAATATGGCTACACCTTC; cdr3_aa: CSARPLGQGEYGYTF
clone_size: .; cdr3_length: 14; j_call: TRBJ2-3; d_call: .; v_call: TRBV10-3; cdr3_nt: TGTGCCATCAGTGATGGGACTCTCACAGATACGCAGTATTTT; cdr3_aa: CAISDGTLTDTQYF
clone_size: .; cdr3_length: 16; j_call: TRBJ1-2; d_call: .; v_call: TRBV15; cdr3_nt: TGTGCCACCAGCACCAACCCGGACGTGGCTAGCTATGGCTACACCTTC; cdr3_aa: CATSTNPDVASYGYTF
clone_size: .; cdr3_length: 16; j_call: TRBJ2-2; d_call: .; v_call: TRBV5-6; cdr3_nt: TGTGCCAGCAGCTTGCTGGACACCAACCTGGCCGGGGAGCTGTTTTTT; cdr3_aa: CASSLLDTNLAGELFF
clone_size: few; cdr3_length: 12; j_call: TRBJ2-7; d_call: TRBD1; v_call: TRBV29-1; cdr3_nt: TGCAGCGTCACCGGACAGGGTTACGAGCAGTACTTC; cdr3_aa: CSVTGQGYEQYF
clone_size: few; cdr3_length: 13; j_call: TRBJ1-1; d_call: .; v_call: TRBV7-2; cdr3_nt: TGTGCCAGCAGCTGGTATATGAACACTGAAGCTTTCTTT; cdr3_aa: CASSWYMNTEAFF
clone_size: few; cdr3_length: 13; j_call: TRBJ2-1; d_call: .; v_call: TRBV5-1; cdr3_nt: TGCGCCAGCAGCTTGCCGACCACCGATGAGGAGTTCTTC; cdr3_aa: CASSLPTTDEEFF
clone_size: .; cdr3_length: 14; j_call: TRBJ1-5; d_call: TRBD1; v_call: TRBV6-2/TRBV6-3; cdr3_nt: TGTGCCAGCAGTGGGACAGGGCCCAATCAGCCCCAGCATTTT; cdr3_aa: CASSGTGPNQPQHF
clone_size: .; cdr3_length: 11; j_call: TRBJ1-2; d_call: .; v_call: TRBV2; cdr3_nt: TGTGCCAGCAAGGAGGGCTATGGCTACACCTTC; cdr3_aa: CASKEGYGYTF
clone_size: .; cdr3_length: 14; j_call: TRBJ2-7; d_call: TRBD2; v_call: TRBV6-1; cdr3_nt: TGTGCCAGCAGGAGACTAGCGGGACTGGGCGAGCAGTACTTC; cdr3_aa: CASRRLAGLGEQYF
clone_size: .; cdr3_length: 15; j_call: TRBJ2-1; d_call: TRBD2; v_call: TRBV5-1; cdr3_nt: TGCGCCAGCAGATCACTAGCGGGAGGAAGTAATGAGCAGTTCTTC; cdr3_aa: CASRSLAGGSNEQFF
clone_size: .; cdr3_length: 11; j_call: TRBJ1-1; d_call: .; v_call: TRBV29-1; cdr3_nt: TGCAGCGTTGAAGGGACAGCCCAAGCTTTCTTT; cdr3_aa: CSVEGTAQAFF
clone_size: few; cdr3_length: 18; j_call: TRBJ2-3; d_call: TRBD2; v_call: TRBV6-5; cdr3_nt: TGTGCCAGCAGTTACGTTCCACTAGCGGGGTATCTCACAGATACGCAGTATTTT; cdr3_aa: CASSYVPLAGYLTDTQYF
clone_size: .; cdr3_length: 17; j_call: TRBJ2-4; d_call: TRBD1; v_call: TRBV7-9; cdr3_nt: TGTGCCAGCAGCTCTGATTTCGGACAGGTTGGGAAAAACATTCAGTACTTC; cdr3_aa: CASSSDFGQVGKNIQYF
clone_size: few; cdr3_length: 16; j_call: TRBJ1-2; d_call: .; v_call: TRBV7-2; cdr3_nt: TGTGCCAGCAGCGTAGGTGGTGGGGGGCAGGACTATGGCTACACCTTC; cdr3_aa: CASSVGGGGQDYGYTF
clone_size: .; cdr3_length: 15; j_call: TRBJ2-7; d_call: .; v_call: TRBV29-1; cdr3_nt: TGCAGCGTCATCCTAGCCCAACTCAGCTCCTACGAGCAGTACTTC; cdr3_aa: CSVILAQLSSYEQYF
clone_size: .; cdr3_length: 13; j_call: TRBJ2-1; d_call: .; v_call: TRBV7-9; cdr3_nt: TGTGCCAGCAGCCTGCGGGATAACAATGAGCAGTTCTTC; cdr3_aa: CASSLRDNNEQFF
clone_size: .; cdr3_length: 13; j_call: TRBJ2-7; d_call: .; v_call: TRBV10-2; cdr3_nt: TGCGCCAGCAGTGATGCAGGGGAGTACGAGCAGTACTTC; cdr3_aa: CASSDAGEYEQYF
clone_size: .; cdr3_length: 15; j_call: TRBJ2-5; d_call: .; v_call: TRBV5-1; cdr3_nt: TGCGCCAGCAGCCCGCTAGCCGGGAGTGAAGAGACCCAGTACTTC; cdr3_aa: CASSPLAGSEETQYF
clone_size: .; cdr3_length: 16; j_call: TRBJ1-6; d_call: .; v_call: TRBV5-1; cdr3_nt: TGCGCCAGCAGCTGGACCGGTGGGGGGGAGCATTCACCCCTCCACTTT; cdr3_aa: CASSWTGGGEHSPLHF
clone_size: once; cdr3_length: 15; j_call: TRBJ2-1; d_call: .; v_call: TRBV20-1; cdr3_nt: TGCAGTGCTAGTCTGACTAGTGGGGGATACAATGAGCAGTTCTTC; cdr3_aa: CSASLTSGGYNEQFF
clone_size: .; cdr3_length: 14; j_call: TRBJ2-1; d_call: .; v_call: TRBV14; cdr3_nt: TGTGCCAGCAGCATCCAAGACGGCAACAATGAGCAGTTCTTC; cdr3_aa: CASSIQDGNNEQFF
clone_size: few; cdr3_length: 13; j_call: TRBJ2-3; d_call: .; v_call: TRBV12-3/TRBV12-4; cdr3_nt: TGTGCCAGCAACACGGACAACACAGATACGCAGTATTTT; cdr3_aa: CASNTDNTDTQYF
clone_size: .; cdr3_length: 13; j_call: TRBJ2-5; d_call: .; v_call: TRBV7-2; cdr3_nt: TGTGCCAGCAGCTTAGAACTCGGAGAGACCCAGTACTTC; cdr3_aa: CASSLELGETQYF
clone_size: .; cdr3_length: 11; j_call: TRBJ1-1; d_call: .; v_call: TRBV29-1; cdr3_nt: TGCAGCGTTGGTGGGGGCTCGGAAGCTTTCTTT; cdr3_aa: CSVGGGSEAFF
clone_size: .; cdr3_length: 14; j_call: TRBJ1-6; d_call: TRBD1; v_call: TRBV15; cdr3_nt: TGTGCCACCAGCCCCAGGGGGCGAAACTCACCCCTCCACTTT; cdr3_aa: CATSPRGRNSPLHF
clone_size: few; cdr3_length: 18; j_call: TRBJ2-6; d_call: TRBD1; v_call: TRBV27; cdr3_nt: TGTGCCAGCAGTTTAAGGACAGGGCTTCTATCTGGGGCCAACGTCCTGACTTTC; cdr3_aa: CASSLRTGLLSGANVLTF
clone_size: .; cdr3_length: 16; j_call: TRBJ2-3; d_call: .; v_call: TRBV4-2; cdr3_nt: TGTGCCAGCAGCCGCGGGGGCCAAGCTAGCACAGATACGCAGTATTTT; cdr3_aa: CASSRGGQASTDTQYF
clone_size: once; cdr3_length: 15; j_call: TRBJ1-5; d_call: .; v_call: TRBV12-3/TRBV12-4; cdr3_nt: TGTGCCAGCAGATCCCATACAGGGAGAAATCAGCCCCAGCATTTT; cdr3_aa: CASRSHTGRNQPQHF
clone_size: .; cdr3_length: 17; j_call: TRBJ1-6; d_call: .; v_call: TRBV6-5; cdr3_nt: TGTGCCAGCAGTTACTTTGGAGGGGAGCTGGCTAATTCACCCCCCCACTTT; cdr3_aa: CASSYFGGELANSPPHF
clone_size: .; cdr3_length: 16; j_call: TRBJ2-5; d_call: TRBD2; v_call: TRBV3-1; cdr3_nt: TGTGCCAGCAGCCAAGGGGGCGGGGGGTTCCAAGAGACCCAGTACTTC; cdr3_aa: CASSQGGGGFQETQYF
clone_size: few; cdr3_length: 17; j_call: TRBJ1-2; d_call: TRBD1; v_call: TRBV5-6; cdr3_nt: TGTGCCAGCAGCTTGAGGTCGACAGGGGGATCTAACTATGGCTACACCTTC; cdr3_aa: CASSLRSTGGSNYGYTF
clone_size: .; cdr3_length: 15; j_call: TRBJ2-1; d_call: TRBD1; v_call: TRBV27; cdr3_nt: TGTGCCAGCAGTTTAGGGACAGGCCTCTACAGTGAGCAGTTCTTC; cdr3_aa: CASSLGTGLYSEQFF
clone_size: .; cdr3_length: 15; j_call: TRBJ2-5; d_call: TRBD1; v_call: TRBV2; cdr3_nt: TGTGCCAGTTTCGGACAGGGCCAGCGCGAAGAGACCCAGTACTTC; cdr3_aa: CASFGQGQREETQYF
clone_size: .; cdr3_length: 16; j_call: TRBJ2-7; d_call: TRBD2; v_call: TRBV10-3; cdr3_nt: TGTGCCATCAGTACCCCTACCAGCGGGAGGGCCTACGAGCAGTACTTC; cdr3_aa: CAISTPTSGRAYEQYF
clone_size: few; cdr3_length: 16; j_call: TRBJ2-5; d_call: TRBD2; v_call: TRBV15; cdr3_nt: TGTGCCACCAGCGAGTTTGCGGGAGGGCCGGGAGAGACCCAGTACTTC; cdr3_aa: CATSEFAGGPGETQYF
clone_size: .; cdr3_length: 14; j_call: TRBJ2-3; d_call: .; v_call: TRBV7-2; cdr3_nt: TGTGCCAGCAGCTTAGCTCCCACAGCAGATACGCAGTATTTT; cdr3_aa: CASSLAPTADTQYF
clone_size: .; cdr3_length: 15; j_call: TRBJ2-5; d_call: .; v_call: TRBV6-5; cdr3_nt: TGTGCCAGCAGTTACTCCCCCTCTAGCAGAGCTGAGCAGTACTTC; cdr3_aa: CASSYSPSSRAEQYF
clone_size: .; cdr3_length: 15; j_call: TRBJ2-5; d_call: .; v_call: TRBV6-5; cdr3_nt: TGTGCCAGCAGTTACTCGGCGGGGAATCAAGAGACCCAGTACTTC; cdr3_aa: CASSYSAGNQETQYF
clone_size: few; cdr3_length: 15; j_call: TRBJ1-2; d_call: TRBD1; v_call: TRBV10-3; cdr3_nt: TGTGCCATCAGTGAGGCCCGGGACAGGGGCCGGGGCTACACCTTC; cdr3_aa: CAISEARDRGRGYTF
clone_size: few; cdr3_length: 15; j_call: TRBJ2-3; d_call: TRBD2; v_call: TRBV20-1; cdr3_nt: TGCAGTGCTAGAGATCAGACTAGCGGCACAGATACGCAGTATTTT; cdr3_aa: CSARDQTSGTDTQYF